Each of the 22 T cell receptor beta chains below was sequenced from the same sample in a study of blood T cell repertoires in COVID-19 (dated by TCRdb to the early 2020s). Receptor libraries were prepared by the immunoSEQ multiplex PCR assay. Not all clones reach the TCRdb copy of this immuneACCESS table, which keeps in-frame sequences only. Checked studies attribute under half of the gap to unresolved V genes and leave the rest unexplained. The sample includes 300,000 to 450,000 clones, with 80% to 90% observed a single time. The top ten clones comprise 1% of the sample. Sample: PBMCs or T cells enriched from blood (not recorded which). The origin of the receptors is a man aged 18 to 29 who had recovered from COVID-19.

V is TRBV27 and J is TRBJ1-5; a possible D gene is TRBD1 (6 bases). Trimming removed 5 bases from V and 0 bases from J, with 17 bases in between. CDR3 length: 17 amino acids. The germline V gene has CDR1 MNHEY and CDR2 SMNVEV (reference sequence). This chain's CDR3 is CASSAHSGDYSNQPQHF. The CDR3 region has the DNA TGTGCCAGCAGTGCCCACTCAGGGGATTATAGCAATCAGCCCCAGCATTTT.

This rearrangement joins TRBV5-1 to TRBJ2-1, with D perhaps matching TRBD2 (5 bases). The CDR3 covers 16 residues. Germline V gene sequence: CDR1 SGHRS, CDR2 YFSETQ. The V end was cut by 0 bases, the J end by 0 bases, with 10 bases between. The CDR3: CASSLEVSDSYNEQFF. The CDR3 DNA sequence: TGCGCCAGCAGCTTGGAGGTTAGCGACTCCTACAATGAGCAGTTCTTC.

The chain is built from TRBV4-1 and TRBJ1-2; 9 bases are shared with TRBD1. CDR1 is MGHRA, CDR2 YSYEKL, per germline. J lost 8 bases, V lost 5 bases, and 12 bases had no gene match. The CDR3 loop spans 15 amino acids. The CDR3 DNA sequence: TGCGCCAGCAGCACCCAACAGGGGGCGTACGACGGCTACACCTTC. Protein product: CASSTQQGAYDGYTF.

J is TRBJ1-6 and V is TRBV6-6; 9 positions agree with TRBD1. Germline-derived CDR1 and CDR2 are MNHNY and SVGAGI (reference sequence). V dropped 6 bases and J dropped 10; count of bases not matched to a gene: 7. The CDR3 is 14 amino acids. The chain's CDR3 is CASRGDREGSPLHF. CDR3 sequence (DNA): TGTGCCAGCAGGGGGGACAGGGAAGGCTCACCCCTCCACTTT.

The chain joins TRBV28 to TRBJ1-5; possible D gene TRBD1, 5 bases. From germline, CDR1 is MDHEN and CDR2 SYDVKM. The CDR3 runs 12 residues. Trimming removed 6 bases at V and 6 bases at J, with 9 bases between. CDR3 sequence: CASSSGVQPQHF. The CDR3, as DNA: TGTGCCAGCAGCTCGGGGGTTCAGCCCCAGCATTTT.

This chain uses TRBV18 with TRBJ1-2; 7 positions agree with TRBD1. The CDR3 extends over 15 amino acids. With 3 bases clipped from V and 3 bases from J, the junction kept 7 bases outside the gene matches. CDR1 is KGHSH and CDR2 is LQKENI in the germline V gene. CDR3 in amino acids: CASSPLKGADYGYTF. CDR3 in DNA: TGTGCCAGCTCACCGCTTAAGGGGGCGGACTATGGCTACACCTTC.

This clone was seen just once. The chain combines TRBV18 with TRBJ1-6, with D unresolved. Germline V gene lookup returns CDR1 KGHSH and CDR2 LQKENI. With 1 base removed from V and 0 bases from J, the gap between germline ends came to 7 bases. The CDR3 is made up of 16 amino acids. The CDR3 sequence: CASSPRGPSYNSPLHF. CDR3 coding DNA: TGTGCCAGCTCACCACGAGGCCCCTCCTATAATTCACCCCTCCACTTT.

This chain uses TRBV4-3 with TRBJ2-7, with 12 nucleotides matching TRBD1. The CDR3 has 14 amino acids. Germline-derived CDR1 and CDR2 are LGHNA and YSLEER. The V segment lost 4 bases and the J segment 6 bases; nucleotides outside the gene matches: 4. In DNA, the CDR3 is TGCGCCAGCAGCCTGGGACAGGGGGCAAGCGAGCAGTACTTC. Encoded protein: CASSLGQGASEQYF.

The DNA of the CDR3 is TGTGCCAGCAGCTATAACACCGGGACTCCACAGTTCTTC. It is translated as CASSYNTGTPQFF. The V and J genes are TRBV7-3 and TRBJ2-1; D perhaps matches TRBD2 (6 bases). The V and J ends lost 4 bases and 13 bases respectively, with 17 bases between them. Germline CDR1 reads SGHTA; CDR2 reads FQGTGA. There are 13 residues in the CDR3.

The chain is built from TRBV15 and TRBJ1-2, with D possibly matching TRBD1 (6 bases). V gave up 5 bases and J gave up 4 bases, with 17 bases separating them. The CDR3 runs 15 residues. CDR1 is LNHNV and CDR2 is YYDKDF in the germline V gene (reference sequence). CDR3 in amino acids: CATSASGQLIYGYTF. The DNA of the CDR3 is TGTGCCACCAGCGCATCCGGACAGCTAATCTATGGCTACACCTTC.

CDR3 sequence (DNA): TGTGCCAGCAGTTCCCCGACAGGGGAGGAGACCCAGTACTTC. The encoded protein is CASSSPTGEETQYF. V and J are TRBV28 and TRBJ2-5; 8 bases align to TRBD1. The CDR3 contains 14 residues. Germline assignment: CDR1 MDHEN and CDR2 SYDVKM. Unmatched junction bases numbered 6, after V lost 4 bases and J lost 5 bases. Based on the CDR3 plus reference TRBV28 and TRBJ2-5, the full variable domain is DVKVTQSSRYLVKRTGEKVFLECVQDMDHENMFWYRQDPGLGLRLIYFSYDVKMKEKGDIPEGYSVSREKKERFSLILESASTNQTSMYLCASSSPTGEETQYFGPGTRLLVL.

This rearrangement joins TRBV7-2 to TRBJ2-7; 10 bases fit TRBD2. Per germline, CDR1 SGHTA and CDR2 FQGNSA. V lost 5 bases to trimming and J lost 2 bases; unmatched junction nucleotides: 6. This CDR3 is 15 amino acids long. CDR3 in amino acids: CASSATSGDTYEQYF. The CDR3 bases are TGTGCCAGCAGCGCCACTAGCGGGGACACCTACGAGCAGTACTTC.

The chain combines TRBV27 with TRBJ1-4; D not resolved. Trimming removed 3 bases at V and 0 bases at J, with 11 bases between. CDR1 is MNHEY, CDR2 SMNVEV, per germline (reference sequence). This CDR3 region has 16 residues. CDR3 bases: TGTGCCAGCAGTTTGACCGGAGGCGCAACTAATGAAAAACTGTTTTTT. This translates into CASSLTGGATNEKLFF.

The CDR3 loop is CASSQEGGSSYEQYF. In nucleotides, the CDR3 is TGTGCCAGCAGCCAAGAAGGCGGCAGTTCCTACGAGCAGTACTTC. The rearrangement uses TRBV3-1 (or the pseudogene TRBV3-2) and TRBJ2-7; D remains unclear. The germline V and J ends were trimmed by 0 bases and 1 base, with 10 bases remaining between them. CDR3 length: 15 residues. Germline values: CDR1 LGHDT, CDR2 YNNKEL (reference sequence).

The chain combines TRBV7-8 with TRBJ1-5, with 8 positions matching TRBD1. Germline CDR1 reads SGHVS; CDR2 reads FQNEAQ. CDR3 size: 17 residues. Trimming took 4 bases from V and 0 from J; bases not matched to a gene: 8. The CDR3 DNA follows: TGTGCCAGCAGCTCTACCGACAGGGGACTTAGCAATCAGCCCCAGCATTTT. The encoded protein is CASSSTDRGLSNQPQHF.

V and J are TRBV11-3 and TRBJ2-1; D is possibly TRBD1 (5 bases). Germline V gives CDR1 SGHNT, CDR2 YENEEA. There are 14 residues in the CDR3. With 1 base removed from V and 5 bases from J, the gap between germline ends came to 9 bases. CDR3 sequence (DNA): TGTGCCAGCAGCTTAGGGGGCAGCAACAATGAGCAGTTCTTC. Translated: CASSLGGSNNEQFF.

This chain links TRBV27 with TRBJ2-3; 10 bases map to TRBD1. The CDR3 runs 14 residues. Germline V CDR1 and CDR2: MNHEY, SMNVEV (reference sequence). V was pared by 10 bases and J by 7 bases, with 11 bases of the junction left unmatched. CDR3 nucleotides: TGTGCCATTGCCGGGACAGGGGCTCTTAATACGCAGTATTTT. This codes for CAIAGTGALNTQYF.

The chain uses TRBV9 and TRBJ1-6; D perhaps matches TRBD1 (6 bases). From germline, CDR1 is SGDLS and CDR2 YYNGEE. Trimming took 2 bases from V and 10 from J, leaving 13 bases between them. The CDR3 is 14 amino acids. CDR3 in amino acids: CASSVEDSRSPLHF. Written as DNA, the CDR3 is TGTGCCAGCAGCGTGGAGGACAGTCGCTCACCCCTCCACTTT. The variable domain in full, completed from reference TRBV9 and TRBJ1-6, reads DSGVTQTPKHLITATGQRVTLRCSPRSGDLSVYWYQQSLDQGLQFLIQYYNGEERAKGNILERFSAQQFPDLHSELNLSSLELGDSALYFCASSVEDSRSPLHFGNGTRLTVT.

The chain recombines TRBV7-9 with TRBJ1-5, with D hard to call. CDR1 is SEHNR, CDR2 FQNEAQ, per germline (reference sequence). The CDR3 has 13 amino acids. V dropped 1 base and J dropped 6 bases, with 7 bases sitting between them. The DNA of the CDR3 is TGTGCCAGCAGCTTAGACGGGGTTCAGCCCCAGCATTTT. Its protein is CASSLDGVQPQHF. Based on the CDR3 plus reference TRBV7-9 and TRBJ1-5, the full variable domain is DTGVSQNPRHKITKRGQNVTFRCDPISEHNRLYWYRQTLGQGPEFLTYFQNEAQLEKSRLLSDRFSAERPKGSFSTLEIQRTEQGDSAMYLCASSLDGVQPQHFGDGTRLSIL.

V and J are TRBV7-2 and TRBJ2-1, with TRBD2 identical over 10 bases. This CDR3 is 16 amino acids long. Germline V CDR1 and CDR2: SGHTA, FQGNSA. The V gene end was trimmed by 5 bases and the J gene end by 5 bases; junction bases not matched to a gene: 9. The CDR3 DNA sequence: TGTGCCAGCAGCCCACCGGGACTAGCGCTTAACAATGAGCAGTTCTTC. Its protein is CASSPPGLALNNEQFF.

The sample holds one count of this clone. The chain joins TRBV11-2 to TRBJ2-2; D is possibly TRBD2 (6 bases). The V and J ends lost 6 bases and 0 bases respectively, with 14 bases between them. Germline CDR1 reads SGHAT; CDR2 reads FQNNGV. The CDR3 consists of 16 residues. In DNA form, the CDR3 reads TGTGCCAGCAGGAACGGAGGACTAACGAACACCGGGGAGCTGTTTTTT. Translated, it gives CASRNGGLTNTGELFF.

V and J are TRBV9 and TRBJ1-5; no clear D gene. From germline, CDR1 is SGDLS and CDR2 YYNGEE. V lost 0 bases, J lost 6 bases, and 7 bases lay in between. This CDR3 contains 13 residues. The CDR3 nucleotides are TGTGCCAGCAGCGTAGGTTCGAGTCAGCCCCAGCATTTT. Residues: CASSVGSSQPQHF.